This T cell receptor (beta chain) was identified during a study of cytomegalovirus exposure and HLA in healthy donors. The overall study: Caucasian-associated ancestry cluster membership applied to under 85% of nearly 400 genotyped donors. Findings of the study overall: Three chains linked to CMV were shown in vitro to be specific for CMV antigens. Presence/absence analysis assumed near-uniform sequencing depth across donors. Many donors shared some public TCRs, even though most TCR sequences were rare.

PCR employed 60 Vbeta and 13 Jbeta primers. Libraries were prepared by immunoSEQ multiplex PCR; TCRdb keeps only in-frame clonotypes and omits some of them. The table includes 90,000 or so clones, around 73% detected once. The CDR3 is 15 amino acids. The germline V gene has CDR1 SGHRS and CDR2 YFSETQ. The J segment lost 7 bases and the V segment lost 0 bases, leaving 6 bases of the junction unmatched. Regarding this clone: Its antigen is undetermined.

The clonotype originates from a woman in her 40s in good health and CMV-seronegative. This chain joins TRBV5-1 and TRBJ2-1, with 8 bases identical to TRBD2. Sequencing was carried out using PBMCs. The CDR3 protein is CASSLEASGWNEQFF. The CDR3 DNA reads as TGCGCCAGCAGCTTGGAGGCTAGCGGGTGGAATGAGCAGTTCTTC.